The 21 T cell receptor beta chains below were found in one sample sequenced in a study of glioma-infiltrating T cells. TCR alpha and beta CDR3 regions were amplified from RNA using iRepertoire nested multiplex PCR. From the multiplex PCR reads, TCRdb called clonotypes with MiXCR, one entry per CDR3 protein. The sample has about 190,000 distinct CDR3 sequences, about 31% seen once. The sample comprised glioma tissue, nonneoplastic brain tissue, or PBMCs (not recorded which). All receptors derive from a human donor with low-grade glioma or glioblastoma, undergoing nonglioma brain surgery, or in good health (not recorded which).

With regard to this clonotype: This may stem from a read error, because a much larger clone lies one nucleotide away. V gene TRBV7-9 combines with J gene TRBJ2-6, with D perhaps matching TRBD1 or TRBD2 (5 bases each). Germline V gene lookup returns CDR1 SEHNR and CDR2 FQNEAQ (reference sequence). The CDR3 extends over 15 amino acids. Trimming removed 3 bases at V and 6 bases at J, with 12 bases between. CDR3 DNA sequence: TGTGCCAGCAGCTTGGGGGTGGGTGTGGCCAACGTCCTGACTTTC. It specifies CASSLGVGVANVLTF.

The sample holds many counts of this clonotype. The chain joins TRBV18 to TRBJ2-7, with a possible D match to TRBD1 (6 bases). The V end lost 4 bases, the J end lost 6 bases, and 19 bases lay between the germline ends. CDR1 and CDR2 from the germline V gene are KGHSH and LQKENI. The CDR3 has 15 residues. The CDR3 DNA sequence: TGTGCCAGCTCACGGAACAGGGAAAGTTGGGGCGAGCAGTACTTC. This codes for CASSRNRESWGEQYF. Together with reference TRBV18 and TRBJ2-7, the CDR3 gives the full variable domain: NAGVMQNPRHLVRRRGQEARLRCSPMKGHSHVYWYRQLPEEGLKFMVYLQKENIIDESGMPKERFSAEFPKEGPSILRIQQVVRGDSAAYFCASSRNRESWGEQYFGPGTRLTVT.

Only one count was recorded for this clonotype. An end of the junction does not agree with germline; a read error may underlie this. This chain's CDR3 is CASNLSTSFYTDTQYF. The DNA of the CDR3 is TGTGCCAGCAATTTATCGACTAGTTTTTACACAGATACGCAGTATTTC. The rearrangement uses TRBV27 and TRBJ2-3; tentative D call: TRBD2 (6 bases). This CDR3 contains 16 residues. Germline assignment: CDR1 MNHEY and CDR2 SMNVEV (reference sequence).

The chain employs TRBV30 and TRBJ1-2, with D maybe TRBD1 (6 bases). V was trimmed by 5 bases and J by 5 bases, leaving 12 bases between them. The germline gives CDR1 GTSNPN, CDR2 SVGIG (reference sequence). The CDR3 is made up of 12 amino acids. For the CDR3, the DNA is TGTGCCTGGGCACCGGGGGCATATGGCTACACCTTC. Protein sequence: CAWAPGAYGYTF.

J is TRBJ1-5 and V is TRBV5-6; a possible D gene is TRBD1 (6 bases). Trimming shortened V by 2 bases and J by 4 bases, and 13 bases separated the two germline ends. CDR3 length: 15 residues. Germline CDR1 and CDR2: SGHDT and YYEEEE. In DNA form, the CDR3 reads TGTGCCAGCAGCTTAAGGACAGTACCTAATCAGCCCCAGCATTTT. Amino acids: CASSLRTVPNQPQHF.

This clonotype was detected a few times. The chain couples TRBV4-1 to TRBJ2-7; D tentatively reads TRBD1 or TRBD2 (5 bases each). Trimming took off 0 bases at V and 2 bases at J, with 14 bases between the two ends. Germline V gene lookup returns CDR1 MGHRA and CDR2 YSYEKL. This CDR3 region has 16 residues. The chain's CDR3 is CASSQDQGEPTYEQYF. The CDR3 coding sequence is TGCGCCAGCAGCCAAGATCAAGGGGAGCCAACCTACGAGCAGTACTTC.

This clonotype was seen more than once but under ten times. The chain links TRBV9 to TRBJ2-3; D may be TRBD2 (6 bases). The CDR3 spans 15 residues. Trimming pared 4 bases from V and 4 bases from J, leaving 16 bases between. Germline assignment: CDR1 SGDLS and CDR2 YYNGEE. CDR3 region: CASSNLPGTADTQYF. DNA of the CDR3: TGTGCCAGCAGCAATCTGCCCGGGACTGCAGATACGCAGTATTTT.

On this clonotype: A much bigger clone sits one base away, suggesting this may be a read error. The gene calls are TRBV19 and TRBJ2-1; 9 bases align to TRBD2. The CDR3 length is 14 residues. Germline lookup yields CDR1 LNHDA and CDR2 SQIVND (reference sequence). The CDR3: CASRASGAYNEQSF. The CDR3 bases are TGTGCCAGTAGGGCTAGCGGGGCCTACAATGAGCAGTCCTTC.

The chain recombines TRBV27 with TRBJ2-1; TRBD2 is a possible D gene (6 bases). CDR3 length equals 13 residues. Looked up from germline, CDR1 is MNHEY and CDR2 is SMNVEV (reference sequence). The CDR3 is CASGFDGSSEQFF. Here the CDR3 DNA reads TGTGCTAGCGGTTTCGATGGTAGCTCTGAGCAGTTCTTC.

In this sample, this clonotype turned up many times. This chain uses TRBV6-1 with TRBJ1-2; 10 bases align to TRBD1. The CDR3 is 15 residues long. Trimming cost V 5 bases and J 6 bases; bases outside gene matches: 9. The V gene's germline CDR1 is MNHNS and CDR2 SASEGT. For the CDR3, the DNA is TGTGCCAGCAGTTACCCCGGGACAGGGGTGGATGGCTACACCTTC. Protein: CASSYPGTGVDGYTF.

Many counts were recorded for this clonotype. V is TRBV7-6 and J is TRBJ1-5; D is unclear. The ends were cut back, 2 bases at V and 4 bases at J, with 6 bases in the middle. The CDR3 runs 13 residues. Germline CDR1 SGHVS, CDR2 FNYEAQ. The chain's CDR3 is CASSLRVNQPQHF. CDR3 DNA sequence: TGTGCCAGCAGCTTAAGGGTGAATCAGCCCCAGCATTTT.

The V call is TRBV12-3 or TRBV12-4, the J call TRBJ2-5; D call uncertain. This CDR3 contains 14 residues. Trimming shortened V by 6 bases and J by 2 bases, and 13 bases separated the two germline ends. The CDR3 sequence: CASSRAQSQETQYF. For the CDR3, the DNA is TGTGCCAGCAGCCGAGCCCAGAGTCAAGAGACCCAGTACTTC.

In this sample, this clonotype turned up many times. The rearrangement uses TRBV11-3 and TRBJ2-1; D is perhaps TRBD1 or TRBD2 (6 bases each). The germline V gene has CDR1 SGHNT and CDR2 YENEEA. The CDR3 length is 14 residues. Trimming took 4 bases from V and 9 from J, leaving 16 bases between them. The CDR3 DNA sequence: TGTGCCAGCAGCTCCGGTTTGGGGGGCGCTGAGCAGTTCTTC. Protein product: CASSSGLGGAEQFF.

This clonotype was counted many times. The chain joins TRBV28 to TRBJ1-5; a possible D gene is TRBD1 (6 bases). Germline V gene sequence: CDR1 MDHEN, CDR2 SYDVKM. The V end was cut by 6 bases, the J end by 2 bases, with 17 bases between. The CDR3 length is 16 residues. CDR3 DNA sequence: TGTGCCAGCAGGACTGACTCCAGGGGAGGCAATCAGCCCCAGCATTTT. Its translation is CASRTDSRGGNQPQHF.

The rearrangement joins TRBV3-1 to TRBJ1-1; 8 nucleotides align to TRBD1. The CDR3 totals 15 residues. Trimming cost V 1 base and J 1 base; bases outside gene matches: 2. Looked up from germline, CDR1 is LGHDT and CDR2 is YNNKEL (reference sequence). The CDR3 reads CASSQAQGANTEAFF. For the CDR3, the DNA is TGTGCCAGCAGCCAAGCCCAGGGGGCGAACACTGAAGCTTTCTTT.

The chain has TRBV5-4 and TRBJ2-2; 8 bases line up with TRBD2. Germline values: CDR1 SGHNT, CDR2 YYREEE (reference sequence). The length of the CDR3 is 16 residues. The V gene end was trimmed by 0 bases and the J gene end by 2 bases; junction bases not matched to a gene: 3. The CDR3 DNA reads as TGTGCCAGCAGCTTGGGTTTAGCGGGAAACACCGGGGAGCTGTTTTTT. Translation: CASSLGLAGNTGELFF.

Notes on this clonotype: A read error may explain this, as a much larger clone is one base away. This likely comes from a read error, as the CDR3 has no conserved phenylalanine or tryptophan at its end. This chain links TRBV7-9 with TRBJ2-7, with a weak D call TRBD2 (5 bases). Germline values: CDR1 SEHNR, CDR2 FQNEAQ (reference sequence). Trimming removed 2 bases at V and 1 base at J, with 9 bases between. CDR3 length: 14 amino acids. The CDR3 coding sequence is TGTGCCAGCAGCTTACAGCGGAAATCCTACGAGCAGTACCTC. Protein sequence: CASSLQRKSYEQYL.

This clonotype was detected ten times or more. The V gene is TRBV7-2, the J gene TRBJ2-3; D gene unclear. V lost 2 bases, J lost 6 bases, and 9 bases lay in between. Germline loops: CDR1 SGHTA, CDR2 FQGNSA. The CDR3 has 13 amino acids. DNA of the CDR3: TGTGCCAGCAGCTTAAGCAGTTTGGATACGCAGTATTTT. It yields the protein CASSLSSLDTQYF.

There are a few counts of this clonotype. This sequence joins TRBV29-1 and TRBJ2-1; D is perhaps TRBD1 or TRBD2 (5 bases each). The CDR3 spans 16 residues. CDR1 and CDR2 from the germline V gene are SQVTM and ANQGSEA. Trimming took 0 bases from V and 0 from J, leaving 12 bases between them. The CDR3 here is CSVEDRDRSSYNEQFF. Here the CDR3 DNA reads TGCAGCGTTGAAGATCGGGACCGGAGCTCCTACAATGAGCAGTTCTTC.

This clonotype was seen once. The CDR3 carries no conserved terminal phenylalanine or tryptophan, so it likely arises from a read error. This chain joins TRBV24-1 and TRBJ2-7; the match to TRBD2 covers 9 bases. In germline, CDR1 is KGHDR, CDR2 SFDVKD. V was pared by 2 bases and J by 7 bases, with 14 bases of the junction left unmatched. CDR3 length: 17 residues. The CDR3: CATSDSSAGGSYNEQYL. The CDR3, as DNA: TGTGCCACCAGTGATTCGTCAGCGGGAGGCTCCTACAATGAGCAGTACCTC.

This clonotype was found a few times. This sequence joins TRBV5-1 and TRBJ2-3, with TRBD2 matching over 7 bases. Looked up from germline, CDR1 is SGHRS and CDR2 is YFSETQ. Trimming removed 2 bases from V and 1 base from J; junction bases left unmatched: 13. There are 18 residues in the CDR3. CDR3 amino acids: CASSLVHLGLSGTDTQYF. CDR3 in DNA: TGCGCCAGCAGCTTAGTCCACTTGGGACTAAGTGGCACAGATACGCAGTATTTT.